A single sample is the source of the 20 T cell receptor beta chains below, sequenced in a study of PD-L1 blockade in urothelial cancer. TCRdb's table, derived via immunoSEQ multiplex PCR, lists solely in-frame clones and lacks some. Here the sample spans 45,000 to 55,000 clones, 70% to 90% being singletons. Time point: peripheral blood 6 weeks after treatment start. Material: PBMCs, obtained around atezolizumab (anti-PD-L1) treatment. These receptors all stem from a man aged 50-60 years with urothelial cancer.

This clone has just a few counts. The rearrangement links TRBV2 to TRBJ1-1; D call uncertain. Trimming shortened V by 6 bases and J by 5 bases, and 19 bases separated the two germline ends. This CDR3 has 15 amino acids. Per germline, CDR1 SNHLY and CDR2 FYNNEI. Written as DNA, the CDR3 is TGTGCCAGCAGCGACCCCGGGCTAGCGAGGACTGAAGCTTTCTTT. Its protein is CASSDPGLARTEAFF.

V is TRBV2 and J is TRBJ2-2, with TRBD2 matching over 16 bases. The germline gives CDR1 SNHLY, CDR2 FYNNEI. V lost 9 bases and J lost 5; bases outside the gene matches: 3. There are 15 residues in the CDR3. CDR3 nucleotides: TGTGCCAGTATGGGACTAGCGGGGGGGACCGGGGAGCTGTTTTTT. It codes for CASMGLAGGTGELFF.

The chain joins TRBV19 to TRBJ1-5; D perhaps matches TRBD1 (6 bases). The CDR3 contains 15 residues. Between the trimmed V and J ends, which lost 7 bases and 1 base, there was a span of 14 bases. The germline V gene encodes CDR1 LNHDA and CDR2 SQIVND (reference sequence). CDR3 sequence: CASTWGQGSNQPQHF. The CDR3 bases are TGTGCCAGTACTTGGGGGCAAGGAAGCAATCAGCCCCAGCATTTT.

The chain couples TRBV4-3 to TRBJ2-2; weak D call: TRBD2 (6 bases). V gave up 1 base and J gave up 4 bases, with 13 bases separating them. CDR3 length: 16 residues. Germline CDR1 reads LGHNA; CDR2 reads YSLEER. The CDR3 reads CASSQGRDRRTGELFF. In DNA, the CDR3 is TGCGCCAGCAGCCAAGGGCGGGACCGACGCACCGGGGAGCTGTTTTTT.

The genes are TRBV5-1 and TRBJ2-4, with D perhaps TRBD2 (5 bases). V lost 0 bases and J 0 bases, leaving 16 bases between the germline ends. The CDR3 contains 18 residues. Germline loops: CDR1 SGHRS, CDR2 YFSETQ. CDR3 amino acids: CASSLGGQLTLAKNIQYF. CDR3 nucleotide sequence: TGCGCCAGCAGCTTGGGAGGGCAATTAACCCTAGCCAAAAACATTCAGTACTTC.

V and J are TRBV29-1 and TRBJ1-2; 11 nucleotides match TRBD1. The ends lost 1 base at V and 3 bases at J; junction bases unmatched: 1. Per germline, CDR1 SQVTM and CDR2 ANQGSEA. There are 14 residues in the CDR3. The CDR3 reads CSVEGDRGDYGYTF. CDR3 in DNA: TGCAGCGTTGAAGGGGACAGGGGGGACTATGGCTACACCTTC.

The chain employs TRBV11-3 and TRBJ2-2; 14 nucleotides match TRBD2. Trimming cost V 1 base and J 7 bases; bases outside gene matches: 5. The CDR3 totals 17 residues. CDR1 SGHNT and CDR2 YENEEA come from the germline V gene. This CDR3 is CASSLVGTSGRVGELFF. CDR3 bases: TGTGCCAGCAGCTTAGTTGGGACTAGCGGGAGAGTCGGGGAGCTGTTTTTT. The full variable domain, its missing parts supplied by reference TRBV11-3 and TRBJ2-2, is EAGVVQSPRYKIIEKKQPVAFWCNPISGHNTLYWYLQNLGQGPELLIRYENEEAVDDSQLPKDRFSAERLKGVDSTLKIQPAELGDSAVYLCASSLVGTSGRVGELFFGEGSRLTVL.

The chain combines TRBV9 with TRBJ1-1; D not certain. This CDR3 spans 15 amino acids. Germline V gene data show CDR1 as SGDLS and CDR2 as YYNGEE. V shed 1 base and J shed 6 bases, with 16 bases lying between them. CDR3 in DNA: TGTGCCAGCAGCGTAAAAGAGGGAGGTAGCGCTGAAGCTTTCTTT. This gives the protein CASSVKEGGSAEAFF.

This sequence joins TRBV4-1 and TRBJ2-3; D may be TRBD2 (5 bases). Germline V gene sequence: CDR1 MGHRA, CDR2 YSYEKL. CDR3 length: 15 amino acids. V lost 2 bases and J 2 bases, leaving 11 bases between the germline ends. The CDR3 spells CASSQNRRDTDTQYF. As DNA, the CDR3 is TGCGCCAGCAGCCAAAACCGCCGGGACACAGATACGCAGTATTTT.

The V gene is TRBV29-1, the J gene TRBJ2-1; 8 nucleotides match TRBD2. The CDR3 loop spans 15 amino acids. Germline V gene data show CDR1 as SQVTM and CDR2 as ANQGSEA. V was clipped by 2 bases and J by 6 bases; unmatched bases: 9. The CDR3 nucleotides are TGCAGCGTTGAATCCGGGACTAGTTTTAGCAATGAGCAGTTCTTC. Protein: CSVESGTSFSNEQFF.

V usage is TRBV11-2 and J usage is TRBJ1-2; possibly TRBD1 for D (5 bases). Germline V CDR1 and CDR2: SGHAT, FQNNGV. V was cut by 2 bases and J by 6 bases, with 10 bases left in between. The CDR3 has 13 residues. The CDR3, as DNA: TGTGCCAGCAGCTTACAGGGTTTCGATGGCTACACCTTC. Residues: CASSLQGFDGYTF. Complete variable domain (other parts from reference TRBV11-2 and TRBJ1-2): EAGVAQSPRYKIIEKRQSVAFWCNPISGHATLYWYQQILGQGPKLLIQFQNNGVVDDSQLPKDRFSAERLKGVDSTLKIQPAKLEDSAVYLCASSLQGFDGYTFGSGTRLTVV.

The rearrangement links TRBV7-9 to TRBJ2-1; D uncertain. V shed 5 bases and J shed 8 bases, with 10 bases lying between them. Per the germline V gene, CDR1 is SEHNR and CDR2 is FQNEAQ (reference sequence). This CDR3 has 12 residues. The chain's CDR3 is CASSPTVHEQFF. In DNA, the CDR3 is TGTGCCAGCAGCCCCACAGTCCATGAGCAGTTCTTC.

The chain employs TRBV7-8 and TRBJ2-7; TRBD1 aligns across 7 bases. The CDR3 length is 14 residues. With V trimmed by 2 bases and J by 6 bases, 7 bases remained unmatched. CDR1 and CDR2 from the germline V gene are SGHVS and FQNEAQ. This CDR3 reads CASSLTRTGREQYF. In DNA, the CDR3 is TGTGCCAGCAGCTTAACCCGGACAGGTCGCGAGCAGTACTTC.

The genes are TRBV18 and TRBJ1-4; 9 bases line up with TRBD1. The germline V gene has CDR1 KGHSH and CDR2 LQKENI. The junction had 5 bases not matched to a gene; V was cut back by 2 bases and J by 7 bases. The CDR3 loop spans 15 amino acids. The CDR3, as DNA: TGTGCCAGCTCACCATTAACAGGGGGCGGTGAAAAACTGTTTTTT. Protein product: CASSPLTGGGEKLFF.

There are a few counts of this clone. The V and J genes are TRBV5-4 and TRBJ2-7, with TRBD2 identical over 7 bases. The CDR3 covers 15 residues. With V trimmed by 0 bases and J by 1 base, 4 bases remained unmatched. Germline CDR1 SGHNT, CDR2 YYREEE (reference sequence). The CDR3 spells CASSLVLAESYEQYF. CDR3 bases: TGTGCCAGCAGCTTGGTTCTAGCGGAATCCTACGAGCAGTACTTC.

V and J are TRBV6-1 and TRBJ2-1; 8 nucleotides align to TRBD1. Germline CDR1 MNHNS, CDR2 SASEGT. CDR3 length: 14 residues. The J segment lost 6 bases and the V segment lost 6 bases, leaving 7 bases of the junction unmatched. DNA of the CDR3: TGTGCCAGCAGGGACAGGGTCGCACTCAATGAGCAGTTCTTC. Translation: CASRDRVALNEQFF.

J is TRBJ2-7 and V is TRBV5-1; perhaps TRBD2 as D (5 bases). The germline V gene encodes CDR1 SGHRS and CDR2 YFSETQ. Between the trimmed V and J ends, which lost 8 bases and 2 bases, there was a span of 8 bases. CDR3 size: 11 residues. This chain's CDR3 is CASRTAYEQYF. As DNA, the CDR3 is TGCGCCAGTCGGACTGCCTACGAGCAGTACTTC.

This clone was detected once. The gene calls are TRBV14 and TRBJ2-3; 10 nucleotides line up with TRBD1. This CDR3 is built from 16 residues. The germline V gene encodes CDR1 SGHDN and CDR2 FVKESK. The V segment lost 4 bases and the J segment 4 bases; nucleotides outside the gene matches: 8. Here the CDR3 DNA reads TGTGCCAGCAGCCCACCGGGACAGGGGTGGGCAGATACGCAGTATTTT. Translation gives CASSPPGQGWADTQYF.

The chain is built from TRBV12-5 and TRBJ2-5; the match to TRBD2 covers 11 bases. CDR1 LGHNT and CDR2 FRNRAP come from the germline V gene. This CDR3 contains 17 residues. The V and J ends lost 1 base and 0 bases, in that order; junction bases with no gene match: 4. The CDR3 reads CASGLASGGTYQETQYF. The CDR3 DNA follows: TGTGCTAGTGGTTTGGCTAGCGGGGGGACATACCAAGAGACCCAGTACTTC.

The genes are TRBV5-8 and TRBJ2-3, with D tentatively TRBD1 (5 bases). Germline-derived CDR1 and CDR2 are SGHTS and YDEGEE. The length of the CDR3 is 17 residues. Deletions cut 0 bases from V and 1 base from J, with 15 bases between. As DNA, the CDR3 is TGTGCCAGCAGCTTGGACGTAGTGGTACAGGGCACAGATACGCAGTATTTT. It specifies CASSLDVVVQGTDTQYF. Full variable domain (rest looked up from reference TRBV5-8 and TRBJ2-3): EAGVTQSPTHLIKTRGQQATLRCSPISGHTSVYWYQQALGLGLQFLLWYDEGEERNRGNFPPRFSGRQFPNYSSELNVNALELEDSALYLCASSLDVVVQGTDTQYFGPGTRLTVL.